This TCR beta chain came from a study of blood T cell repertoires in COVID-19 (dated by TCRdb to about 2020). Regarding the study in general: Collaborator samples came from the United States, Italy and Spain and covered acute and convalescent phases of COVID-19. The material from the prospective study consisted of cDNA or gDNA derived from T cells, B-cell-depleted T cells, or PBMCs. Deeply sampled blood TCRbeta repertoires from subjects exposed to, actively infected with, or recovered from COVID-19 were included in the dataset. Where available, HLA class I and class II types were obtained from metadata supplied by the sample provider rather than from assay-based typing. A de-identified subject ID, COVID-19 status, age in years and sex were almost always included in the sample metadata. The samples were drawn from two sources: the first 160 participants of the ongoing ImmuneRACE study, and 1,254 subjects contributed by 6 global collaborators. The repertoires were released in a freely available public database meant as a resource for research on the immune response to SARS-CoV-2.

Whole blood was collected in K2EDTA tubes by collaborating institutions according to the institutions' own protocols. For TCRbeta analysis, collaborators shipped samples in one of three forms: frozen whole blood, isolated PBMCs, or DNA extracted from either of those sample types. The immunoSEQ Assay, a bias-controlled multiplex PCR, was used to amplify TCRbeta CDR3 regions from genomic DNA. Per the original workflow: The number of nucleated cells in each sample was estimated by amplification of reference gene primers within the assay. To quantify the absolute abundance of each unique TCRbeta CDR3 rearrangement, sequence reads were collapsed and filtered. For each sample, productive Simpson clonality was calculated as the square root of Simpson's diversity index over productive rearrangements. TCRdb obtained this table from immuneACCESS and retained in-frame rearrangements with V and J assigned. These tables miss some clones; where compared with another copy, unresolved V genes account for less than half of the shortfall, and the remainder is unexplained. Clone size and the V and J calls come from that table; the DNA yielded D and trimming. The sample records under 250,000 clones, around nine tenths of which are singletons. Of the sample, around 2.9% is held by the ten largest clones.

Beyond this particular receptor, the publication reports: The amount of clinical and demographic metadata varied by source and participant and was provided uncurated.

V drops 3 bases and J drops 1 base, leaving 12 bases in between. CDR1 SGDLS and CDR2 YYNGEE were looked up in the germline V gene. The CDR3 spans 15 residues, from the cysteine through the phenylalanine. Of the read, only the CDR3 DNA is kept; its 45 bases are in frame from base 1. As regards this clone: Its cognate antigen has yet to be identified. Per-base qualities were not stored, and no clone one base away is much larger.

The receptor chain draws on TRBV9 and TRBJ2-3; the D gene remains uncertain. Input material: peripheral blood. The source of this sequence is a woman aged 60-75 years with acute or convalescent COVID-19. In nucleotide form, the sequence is TGTGCCAGCAGCGCCCTAAGTCGGGGCACAGATACGCAGTATTTT. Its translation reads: CASSALSRGTDTQYF.